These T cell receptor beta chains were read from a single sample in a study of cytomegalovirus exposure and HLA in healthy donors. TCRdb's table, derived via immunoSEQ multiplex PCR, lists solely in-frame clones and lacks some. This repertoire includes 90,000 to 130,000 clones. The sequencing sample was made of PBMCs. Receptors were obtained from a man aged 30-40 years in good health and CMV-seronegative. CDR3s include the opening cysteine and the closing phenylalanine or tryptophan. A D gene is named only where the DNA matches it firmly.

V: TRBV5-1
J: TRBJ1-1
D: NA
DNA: TGCGCCAGCAGCCCGACCCCGGGAGACACTGAAGCTTTCTTT
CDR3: CASSPTPGDTEAFF

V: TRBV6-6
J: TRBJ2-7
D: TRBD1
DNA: TGTGCCAGCAGTTACGTGGGGACAGGGAACGAGCAGTACTTC
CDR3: CASSYVGTGNEQYF

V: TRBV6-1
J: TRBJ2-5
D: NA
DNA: TGTGCCAGCAGTTCAGGGGAGAACGGAGAGACCCAGTACTTC
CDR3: CASSSGENGETQYF

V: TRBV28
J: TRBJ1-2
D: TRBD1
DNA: TGTGCCAGCAGCATAGGACAGGGGGGCTACACCTTC
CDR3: CASSIGQGGYTF

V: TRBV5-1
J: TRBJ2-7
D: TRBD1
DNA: TGCGCCAGCAGCCCTCAAACAGGGGACGAGCAGTACTTC
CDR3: CASSPQTGDEQYF

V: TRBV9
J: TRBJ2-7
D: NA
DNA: TGTGCCAGCAGCGTAGGTTCAGGGCACTCCTACGAGCAGTACTTC
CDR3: CASSVGSGHSYEQYF

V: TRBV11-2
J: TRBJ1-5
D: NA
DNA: TGTGCCAGCAGCGCAGGGGAGCACAATCAGCCCCAGCATTTT
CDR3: CASSAGEHNQPQHF

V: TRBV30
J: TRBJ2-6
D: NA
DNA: TGTGCCTGGAGTGAATCCAACTCTGGGGCCAACGTCCTGACTTTC
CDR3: CAWSESNSGANVLTF

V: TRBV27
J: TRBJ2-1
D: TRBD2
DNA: TGTGCCAGCAGTTCCACAACCCTAGCGGCGAGCTCCTACAATGAGCAGTTCTTC
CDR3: CASSSTTLAASSYNEQFF

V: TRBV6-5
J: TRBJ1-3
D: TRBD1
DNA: TGTGCCAGCAGTCGGACAGGCTCTGGAAACACCATATATTTT
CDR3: CASSRTGSGNTIYF

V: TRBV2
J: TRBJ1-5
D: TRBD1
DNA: TGTGCCAGCAGCCGGGACAGCGGGTGGGATCAGCCCCAGCATTTT
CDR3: CASSRDSGWDQPQHF

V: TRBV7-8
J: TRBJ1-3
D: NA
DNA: TGTGCCAGCAGCGAACAGGCCTCTGGAAACACCATATATTTT
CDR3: CASSEQASGNTIYF